The clone carrying this T cell receptor (beta chain) was counted at least ten times. Its antigen remains unknown. This record belongs to a study of response to subunit inactivated influenza vaccine. Study-wide findings and caveats: Only a handful of new T cells, the authors suggested, are recruited with each seasonal influenza vaccination.

TCRdb re-called the RT-PCR reads with MiXCR, one entry per CDR3 protein. The data show 200,000 to 250,000 distinct CDR3 sequences, more than 10% seen once. V trimming: 6 bases; J trimming: 1 base; junction bases outside the gene matches: 9. Germline V gene sequence: CDR1 DFQATT, CDR2 SNEGSKA (reference sequence). The CDR3 runs to 15 residues. The V gene is TRBV20-1, the J gene TRBJ2-3; 8 bases are a match to TRBD2. The sequence derives from a man in his fifties who received an inactivated influenza vaccine. The specimen comprised non-naive T cells sorted from PBMCs, sampled around two weeks before vaccination. The CDR3 region has the DNA TGCAGTGCCCAACCGGGGGGGGCAGGCACAGATACGCAGTATTTT. Amino acid sequence: CSAQPGGAGTDTQYF.